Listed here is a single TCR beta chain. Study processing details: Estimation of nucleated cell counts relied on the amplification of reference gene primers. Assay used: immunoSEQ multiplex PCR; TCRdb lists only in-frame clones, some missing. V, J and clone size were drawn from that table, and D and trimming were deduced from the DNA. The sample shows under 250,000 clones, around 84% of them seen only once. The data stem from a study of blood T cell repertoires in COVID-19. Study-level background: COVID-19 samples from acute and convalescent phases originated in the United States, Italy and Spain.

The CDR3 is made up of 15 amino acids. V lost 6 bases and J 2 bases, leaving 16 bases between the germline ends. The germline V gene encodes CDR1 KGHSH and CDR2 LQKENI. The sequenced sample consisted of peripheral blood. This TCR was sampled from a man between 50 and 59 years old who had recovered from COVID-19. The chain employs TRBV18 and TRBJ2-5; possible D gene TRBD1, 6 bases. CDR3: CASSRGQQIQETQYF. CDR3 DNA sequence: TGTGCCAGCTCCCGCGGACAGCAGATACAAGAGACCCAGTACTTC.